Following are 32 T cell receptor beta chains from one sample sequenced in a study of OX40 agonist ivuxolimab in advanced cancers. Libraries were prepared by immunoSEQ multiplex PCR; TCRdb keeps only in-frame clonotypes and omits some of them. The profile shows approximately 82,000 clones, roughly 92% of them singletons. The sample consisted of CD4+ or CD8+ T cells sorted from blood, taken in a trial of the OX40 agonist ivuxolimab. These receptors were collected from an adult with an advanced solid tumor such as melanoma, head and neck, liver or kidney cancer.

The chain links TRBV2 to TRBJ1-1; no definite D call. Germline lookup yields CDR1 SNHLY and CDR2 FYNNEI. V dropped 4 bases and J dropped 3 bases, with 6 bases sitting between them. This CDR3 has 12 residues. CDR3 sequence reads: CASSGDDTEAFF. CDR3 bases: TGTGCCAGCAGTGGGGATGACACTGAAGCTTTCTTT. The complete variable domain, with remaining parts taken from reference TRBV2 and TRBJ1-1, reads EPEVTQTPSHQVTQMGQEVILRCVPISNHLYFYWYRQILGQKVEFLVSFYNNEISEKSEIFDDQFSVERPDGSNFTLKIRSTKLEDSAMYFCASSGDDTEAFFGQGTRLTVV.

A single count supports this clone. The chain combines TRBV20-1 with TRBJ2-3; D gene ambiguous. This CDR3 has 10 amino acids. Deletions cut 0 bases from V and 8 bases from J, with 3 bases between. Per germline, CDR1 DFQATT and CDR2 SNEGSKA (reference sequence). Here the CDR3 reads CSARDGTQYF. The CDR3 DNA follows: TGCAGTGCTAGAGATGGTACGCAGTATTTT.

The chain has TRBV2 and TRBJ2-5; 11 bases line up with TRBD2. J lost 6 bases, V lost 4 bases, and 10 bases had no gene match. The CDR3 spans 16 residues. From germline, CDR1 is SNHLY and CDR2 FYNNEI. The CDR3 sequence is CASSGTTSGSRQTQYF. CDR3 in DNA: TGTGCCAGCAGTGGTACTACTAGCGGGAGTCGCCAGACCCAGTACTTC.

The chain couples TRBV7-3 to TRBJ2-3; D call uncertain. Trimming removed 1 base from V and 5 bases from J, with 7 bases in between. CDR3 length equals 13 residues. The germline V gene encodes CDR1 SGHTA and CDR2 FQGTGA. CDR3 DNA sequence: TGTGCCAGCAGCTTAAACCTGGTAGATACGCAGTATTTT. It yields the protein CASSLNLVDTQYF.

This chain uses TRBV7-3 with TRBJ1-2, with 7 bases fitting TRBD1. Germline CDR1 is SGHTA and CDR2 is FQGTGA. The junction had 2 bases not matched to a gene; V was cut back by 2 bases and J by 2 bases. The CDR3 consists of 14 residues. The CDR3 DNA reads TGTGCCAGCAGCTTAGGGACAGCCAACTATGGCTACACCTTC. Its translation is CASSLGTANYGYTF.

The chain is built from TRBV30 and TRBJ1-3; D may be TRBD1 (6 bases). The CDR3 is made up of 14 amino acids. Germline CDR1 is GTSNPN and CDR2 is SVGIG (reference sequence). V dropped 4 bases and J dropped 0 bases, with 10 bases sitting between them. The chain's CDR3 is CAWTTQGSGNTIYF. The CDR3 coding sequence is TGTGCCTGGACGACACAGGGCTCTGGAAACACCATATATTTT.

The J gene is TRBJ1-1, the V gene TRBV18, with D possibly being TRBD1 (6 bases). This CDR3 is 17 amino acids long. V was shortened by 1 base and J by 4 bases, with 19 bases between the two germline ends. CDR1 and CDR2 from the germline V gene are KGHSH and LQKENI. CDR3: CASSPLLGGARVTEAFF. In DNA, the CDR3 is TGTGCCAGCTCACCACTTTTGGGGGGCGCCCGGGTCACTGAAGCTTTCTTT.

The rearrangement links TRBV11-3 to TRBJ2-1, with TRBD2 matching over 8 bases. Trimming cost V 1 base and J 6 bases; bases outside gene matches: 8. This CDR3 is built from 16 residues. Germline V lookup: CDR1 SGHNT, CDR2 YENEEA. CDR3: CASSLGLAGLINEQFF. The CDR3, as DNA: TGTGCCAGCAGCTTAGGGCTAGCGGGCCTAATCAATGAGCAGTTCTTC. The entire variable domain, with the rest obtained from reference TRBV11-3 and TRBJ2-1, is as follows: EAGVVQSPRYKIIEKKQPVAFWCNPISGHNTLYWYLQNLGQGPELLIRYENEEAVDDSQLPKDRFSAERLKGVDSTLKIQPAELGDSAVYLCASSLGLAGLINEQFFGPGTRLTVL.

CDR3: CASSPLTSGGPLTQYF. In DNA form, the CDR3 reads TGTGCCAGCTCACCACTGACTAGCGGGGGGCCACTCACCCAGTACTTC. V is TRBV18 and J is TRBJ2-5; TRBD2 aligns across 13 bases. CDR3 length: 16 amino acids. CDR1 is KGHSH, CDR2 LQKENI, per germline. The V and J ends lost 1 base and 8 bases, in that order; junction bases with no gene match: 7.

The V gene is TRBV2, the J gene TRBJ2-3; D might be TRBD1 (5 bases). V dropped 7 bases and J dropped 1 base, with 15 bases sitting between them. Germline loops: CDR1 SNHLY, CDR2 FYNNEI. The CDR3 is 15 amino acids. The CDR3, as DNA: TGTGCCAGCACCTTAGCCCAGGGTCGCACAGATACGCAGTATTTT. Protein product: CASTLAQGRTDTQYF.

The chain combines TRBV5-1 with TRBJ2-5; a weak D match, TRBD2 (5 bases). Trimming stripped 4 bases from V and 4 bases from J, with 11 bases between. This CDR3 is built from 13 residues. Germline CDR1 SGHRS, CDR2 YFSETQ. CDR3 residues: CASSPTRTETQYF. The CDR3, as DNA: TGCGCCAGCAGCCCCACTAGGACAGAGACCCAGTACTTC.

The gene calls are TRBV27 and TRBJ2-7; 11 nucleotides agree with TRBD2. The CDR3 is made up of 14 amino acids. V gave up 8 bases and J gave up 4 bases; unmatched junction bases: 7. Germline lookup yields CDR1 MNHEY and CDR2 SMNVEV (reference sequence). CDR3 bases: TGTGCCAGCCAATCTAGCGGGAGGCGGTACGAGCAGTACTTC. Translated, it gives CASQSSGRRYEQYF.

The chain uses TRBV6-4 and TRBJ2-7; D perhaps matches TRBD1 (5 bases). Trimming removed 3 bases at V and 4 bases at J, with 13 bases between. In germline, CDR1 is MRHNA, CDR2 SNTAGT. The CDR3 sequence is 14 residues long. In DNA form, the CDR3 reads TGTGCCAGCAGTGAAATAACAGGTCTGTACGAGCAGTACTTC. Translating it yields CASSEITGLYEQYF.

The genes are TRBV6-1 and TRBJ2-2, with TRBD1 matching 7 bases. The CDR3 is 14 amino acids. With V trimmed by 6 bases and J by 6 bases, 7 bases remained unmatched. CDR1 is MNHNS, CDR2 SASEGT, per germline. CDR3 DNA: TGTGCCAGCAGCTCCATGACAGGGCCCGGGGAGCTGTTTTTT. Translating it yields CASSSMTGPGELFF.

The V gene is TRBV27, the J gene TRBJ1-5; unclear D gene. The CDR3 consists of 15 residues. V was shortened by 8 bases and J by 2 bases, with 16 bases between the two germline ends. Germline V CDR1 and CDR2: MNHEY, SMNVEV (reference sequence). The CDR3 DNA is TGTGCCAGCTCCCTGTCCGTCCAGGGCAATCAGCCCCAGCATTTT. The encoded protein is CASSLSVQGNQPQHF.

The sample holds one count of this clone. This chain connects TRBV7-3 to TRBJ2-5, with D perhaps matching TRBD1 or TRBD2 (6 bases each). Per the germline V gene, CDR1 is SGHTA and CDR2 is FQGTGA. This CDR3 spans 14 amino acids. V gave up 2 bases and J gave up 5 bases, with 12 bases separating them. The CDR3 reads CASSLYGGPETQYF. CDR3 sequence (DNA): TGTGCCAGCAGCTTATACGGGGGCCCGGAGACCCAGTACTTC.

This sequence joins TRBV5-1 and TRBJ2-7, with no clear D. Germline values: CDR1 SGHRS, CDR2 YFSETQ. The CDR3 runs to 14 residues. Trimming took 0 bases from V and 0 from J, leaving 7 bases between them. This CDR3 reads CASSLALASYEQYF. The CDR3 DNA sequence: TGCGCCAGCAGCTTGGCGCTGGCCTCCTACGAGCAGTACTTC.

The rearrangement uses TRBV2 and TRBJ2-1; D is unresolved. Per germline, CDR1 SNHLY and CDR2 FYNNEI. The ends were cut back, 4 bases at V and 9 bases at J, with 16 bases in the middle. The length of the CDR3 is 14 residues. The CDR3 reads CASSVQGRVGEQFF. The CDR3 DNA reads as TGTGCCAGCAGTGTCCAAGGAAGAGTCGGTGAGCAGTTCTTC.

The rearrangement joins TRBV18 to TRBJ1-4; no definite D call. There are 16 residues in the CDR3. V was shortened by 2 bases and J by 3 bases, with 13 bases between the two germline ends. Germline loops: CDR1 KGHSH, CDR2 LQKENI. CDR3 sequence reads: CASSPDITAANEKLFF. The CDR3 DNA sequence: TGTGCCAGCTCACCAGACATCACCGCGGCTAATGAAAAACTGTTTTTT.

This clone turned up a few times. V and J are TRBV30 and TRBJ1-1; no firm D call. Trimming removed 3 bases at V and 1 base at J, with 9 bases between. Looked up from germline, CDR1 is GTSNPN and CDR2 is SVGIG (reference sequence). The CDR3 is 13 amino acids. CDR3 in amino acids: CAWSLQKNTEAFF. The CDR3 region has the DNA TGTGCCTGGAGCCTACAGAAGAACACTGAAGCTTTCTTT.

The genes are TRBV5-4 and TRBJ2-1; 8 positions agree with TRBD2. This CDR3 spans 13 amino acids. Trimming at V came to 4 bases and at J to 7 bases, leaving 4 bases not matched to a gene. The germline CDR1 and CDR2 sequences are SGHNT and YYREEE (reference sequence). CDR3 nucleotides: TGTGCCAGCAGCCCGGGGACTAGTAATGAGCAGTTCTTC. Its translation is CASSPGTSNEQFF.

This chain uses TRBV4-1 with TRBJ2-5; D possibly corresponds to TRBD2 (7 bases). CDR1 MGHRA and CDR2 YSYEKL come from the germline V gene. Trimming removed 0 bases at V and 2 bases at J, with 13 bases between. The CDR3 contains 16 residues. CDR3 amino acids: CASSQEKGGLQETQYF. The CDR3 DNA is TGCGCCAGCAGCCAAGAAAAGGGGGGGCTACAAGAGACCCAGTACTTC.

The chain combines TRBV27 with TRBJ2-3; D might be TRBD2 (6 bases). This CDR3 is 15 amino acids long. Per the germline V gene, CDR1 is MNHEY and CDR2 is SMNVEV (reference sequence). V shed 8 bases and J shed 0 bases, with 15 bases lying between them. The CDR3 DNA reads as TGTGCCAGCCCGCGCTCGGGGGATAGCACAGATACGCAGTATTTT. It yields the protein CASPRSGDSTDTQYF.

The gene calls are TRBV2 and TRBJ2-7, with TRBD1 identical over 9 bases. This CDR3 has 15 amino acids. CDR1 SNHLY and CDR2 FYNNEI come from the germline V gene. Trimming took 5 bases from V and 6 from J; bases not matched to a gene: 11. CDR3 sequence: CASSFTRDRASEQYF. The CDR3 DNA sequence: TGTGCCAGCAGTTTTACTCGGGACAGGGCTTCCGAGCAGTACTTC.

This clone has more than one count but fewer than ten. The V and J genes are TRBV5-8 and TRBJ1-4, with 10 bases identical to TRBD1. Trimming removed 4 bases from V and 6 bases from J; junction bases left unmatched: 6. CDR1 is SGHTS and CDR2 is YDEGEE in the germline V gene. This CDR3 comprises 15 residues. The CDR3: CASSHSGTGDEKLFF. CDR3 nucleotide sequence: TGTGCCAGCAGCCATTCCGGGACAGGGGATGAAAAACTGTTTTTT. Variable domain in full (rest from reference TRBV5-8 and TRBJ1-4): EAGVTQSPTHLIKTRGQQATLRCSPISGHTSVYWYQQALGLGLQFLLWYDEGEERNRGNFPPRFSGRQFPNYSSELNVNALELEDSALYLCASSHSGTGDEKLFFGSGTQLSVL.

For this clone: One junction end does not reproduce the germline sequence, and a read error may be involved. The J gene is TRBJ2-1, the V gene TRBV5-8; 15 bases fit TRBD2. Germline V CDR1 and CDR2: SGHTS, YDEGEE. CDR3 length: 15 residues. The CDR3 loop is CASSLDGTSGGLCIF. The CDR3 DNA follows: TGTGCCAGCAGCTTGGACGGGACTAGCGGGGGGCTGTGCATCTTC.

J is TRBJ1-1 and V is TRBV5-4, with 7 bases matching TRBD1. Germline V gene lookup returns CDR1 SGHNT and CDR2 YYREEE (reference sequence). This CDR3 contains 15 residues. Losses at the gene ends were 4 bases for V and 4 bases for J; bases not matched to a gene: 10. CDR3 residues: CASSPRQGPFTEAFF. Here the CDR3 DNA reads TGTGCCAGCAGCCCCAGACAGGGTCCTTTCACTGAAGCTTTCTTT. The full variable domain, its missing parts supplied by reference TRBV5-4 and TRBJ1-1, is ETGVTQSPTHLIKTRGQQVTLRCSSQSGHNTVSWYQQALGQGPQFIFQYYREEENGRGNFPPRFSGLQFPNYSSELNVNALELDDSALYLCASSPRQGPFTEAFFGQGTRLTVV.

The rearrangement joins TRBV7-9 to TRBJ1-1; the D is unclear. The CDR3 has 12 amino acids. Germline CDR1 reads SEHNR; CDR2 reads FQNEAQ (reference sequence). V was trimmed by 0 bases and J by 4 bases, leaving 3 bases between them. CDR3 nucleotides: TGTGCCAGCAGCTTAGCAGGCACTGAAGCTTTCTTT. Translation: CASSLAGTEAFF.

The chain has TRBV5-1 and TRBJ2-5, with unresolved D. Trimming pared 1 base from V and 3 bases from J, leaving 13 bases between. Germline CDR1 SGHRS, CDR2 YFSETQ. The CDR3 sequence is 15 residues long. The CDR3 loop is CASSLMAPWEETQYF. DNA of the CDR3: TGCGCCAGCAGCTTGATGGCACCCTGGGAAGAGACCCAGTACTTC.

The chain combines TRBV6-1 with TRBJ2-2; D is possibly TRBD2 (7 bases). V was shortened by 0 bases and J by 8 bases, with 13 bases between the two germline ends. The germline V gene has CDR1 MNHNS and CDR2 SASEGT. The CDR3 totals 15 residues. The CDR3 region has the DNA TGTGCCAGCAGTGAAGCTATTGCGGGGGCAGGGGAGCTGTTTTTT. Its protein product is CASSEAIAGAGELFF.

This sequence joins TRBV11-3 and TRBJ2-3, with 8 bases aligning to TRBD2. V trimming: 5 bases; J trimming: 0 bases; junction bases outside the gene matches: 4. The CDR3 has 15 amino acids. Germline assignment: CDR1 SGHNT and CDR2 YENEEA. The CDR3: CASSPGGSSTDTQYF. DNA for the CDR3: TGTGCCAGCAGCCCGGGGGGGTCTAGCACAGATACGCAGTATTTT.

This clone was detected only once. V is TRBV13 and J is TRBJ1-3; unclear D gene. This CDR3 has 15 amino acids. Per the germline V gene, CDR1 is PRHDT and CDR2 is FYEKMQ (reference sequence). V lost 3 bases to trimming and J lost 0 bases, with 9 bases between them. CDR3 protein: CASSFYARSGNTIYF. CDR3 DNA sequence: TGTGCCAGCAGCTTTTATGCCCGCTCTGGAAACACCATATATTTT.